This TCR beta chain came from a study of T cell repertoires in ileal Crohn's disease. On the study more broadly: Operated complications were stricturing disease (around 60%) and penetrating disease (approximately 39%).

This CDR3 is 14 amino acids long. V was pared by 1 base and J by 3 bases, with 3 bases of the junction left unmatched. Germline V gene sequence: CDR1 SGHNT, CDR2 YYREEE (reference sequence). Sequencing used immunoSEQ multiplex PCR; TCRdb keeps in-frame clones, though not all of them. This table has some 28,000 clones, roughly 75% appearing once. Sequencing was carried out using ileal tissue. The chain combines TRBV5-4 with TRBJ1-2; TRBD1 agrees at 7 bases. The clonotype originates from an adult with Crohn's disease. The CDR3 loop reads CASSLPGGHYGYTF. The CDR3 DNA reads TGTGCCAGCAGCTTGCCAGGGGGACACTATGGCTACACCTTC.